The sequence of this TCR beta chain was determined in a study of spatial heterogeneity in lung cancer. This clonotype turned up a few times. TCRdb redid the calling of the 5' RACE reads with MiXCR, one entry per CDR3 protein. The sample lists approximately 40,000 distinct CDR3 sequences; roughly 7% were seen once. Time point given: sample taken at primary tumor resection. Sequencing of whole RNA from tumor, nontumor lung or frozen PBMC involved no sorting. V lost 1 base to trimming and J lost 4 bases; unmatched junction nucleotides: 11. Germline values: CDR1 LGHNA, CDR2 YSLEER. The CDR3 covers 17 residues.

The sequence was obtained from a female donor with early-stage non-small cell lung cancer. The sample here was PBMCs, taken at surgery. The rearrangement joins TRBV4-3 to TRBJ2-5, with 8 bases aligning to TRBD2. In nucleotides, the CDR3 is TGCGCCAGCAGCCAAGCCCCGGGGGGGCCCCCAGGAGAGACCCAGTACTTC. This encodes CASSQAPGGPPGETQYF.